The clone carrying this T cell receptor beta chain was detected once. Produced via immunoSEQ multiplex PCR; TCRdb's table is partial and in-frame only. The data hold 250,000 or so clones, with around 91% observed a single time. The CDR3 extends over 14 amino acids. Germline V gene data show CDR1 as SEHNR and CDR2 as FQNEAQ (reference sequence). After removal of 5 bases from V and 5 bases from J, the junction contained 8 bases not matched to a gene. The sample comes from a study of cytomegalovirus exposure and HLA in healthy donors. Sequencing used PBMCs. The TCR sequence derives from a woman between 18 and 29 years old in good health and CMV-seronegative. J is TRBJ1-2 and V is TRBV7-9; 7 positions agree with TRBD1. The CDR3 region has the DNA TGTGCCAGCAGCACCGGGACAGTTTTATATGGCTACACCTTC. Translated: CASSTGTVLYGYTF.